This TCR beta chain was sequenced during a study of blood T cell repertoires in COVID-19. For the study at large: Sample material is recorded as cDNA or gDNA derived from T cells, B-cell-depleted T cells, or PBMCs.

In the original workflow: Estimates of nucleated cell counts were drawn from the amplification of reference gene primers. Generated by immunoSEQ multiplex PCR, the TCRdb table keeps only in-frame clones and is missing some. The DNA was the basis for D and trimming; V, J and clone size are from that table. Here the sample spans roughly 230,000 clones, almost 85% being singletons. With V trimmed by 5 bases and J by 4 bases, 13 bases remained unmatched. Germline V gene data show CDR1 as MNHEY and CDR2 as SMNVEV (reference sequence). The CDR3 totals 16 residues. The sample was peripheral blood. The TCR comes from a man in his fifties or sixties with COVID-19, enrolled during active disease. J is TRBJ2-7 and V is TRBV27; 8 bases agree with TRBD1. CDR3 nucleotides: TGTGCCAGCAGTCCTAGGGGGGACAGGTCCTTTTACGAGCAGTACTTC. Its protein is CASSPRGDRSFYEQYF.